This TCR beta chain was captured in a study of CD8+ T cells in alopecia areata. Isolated RNA was reverse transcribed into cDNA used as the sequencing template. Generated by immunoSEQ multiplex PCR, the TCRdb table keeps only in-frame clones and is missing some. The repertoire includes around 140,000 clones, around 47% of them detected once, and roughly 7.5% sits in the top ten. This clone came up a few times. Its antigen is currently unknown. This CDR3 is built from 17 residues. V trimming: 3 bases; J trimming: 4 bases; junction bases outside the gene matches: 11. Germline CDR1 SEHNR, CDR2 FQNEAQ (reference sequence). Whole-study findings and limits: Lesional scalp exceeded normal scalp in clonality, especially in alopecia totalis/universalis. There were also resident alphabeta T cells of normal skin sequenced in scalp samples.

CD4+ and CD8+ T cells were sorted from PBMCs stained for CD3, CD4 and CD8. The sequence derives from a human donor with alopecia areata. J is TRBJ2-3 and V is TRBV7-9; TRBD1 matches 9 bases. Sequenced material: CD4+ T cells sorted from blood. CDR3 amino acids: CASSFLRGQGPADTQYF. In DNA, the CDR3 is TGTGCCAGCAGCTTTCTTCGTGGACAGGGGCCGGCAGATACGCAGTATTTT.